This T cell receptor beta chain was identified during a study of regulatory T cells in long-lasting Graves disease. Regarding the study as a whole: Persistent cases favored TRBV28, TRBJ1-2 and TRBJ2-5. Small sample size may have lowered accuracy.

As for time point: persistent/refractory GD, antithyroid drugs over 5 years with positive TRAb. Generation of the TCR library employed RNA extracted from PBMCs. Patient provenance is recorded as an endocrinology department in Xi'an, China. At least ten counts were recorded for this clonotype. Its cognate antigen is unknown. In germline, CDR1 is SNHLY, CDR2 FYNNEI. CDR3 size: 17 residues. V lost 1 base and J lost 1, with 16 bases in between. Assembly of TCR beta libraries relied on iRepertoire HTBI primers together with Arm-PCR of CDR3 regions. Authors' methods: Identification yielded 60 or so TRBV and some 15 TRBJ segments across samples. Via MiXCR, TCRdb re-called the multiplex PCR reads, giving one row per CDR3 protein. The V and J calls shown here were made by TCRdb, not taken from the authors' results. Of approximately 690,000 distinct CDR3 sequences detected, about 30% appear once; the ten largest clones hold about two fifths.

Here the sequenced sample was peripheral blood mononuclear cells (PBMCs), taken when the disease was refractory, from a patient treated with antithyroid drugs. The rearrangement uses TRBV2 and TRBJ2-5; D may be TRBD2 (6 bases). The receptor's source is a female donor with Graves disease. Here the CDR3 reads CASSEVQPSVTQETQYF. Written as DNA, the CDR3 is TGTGCCAGCAGTGAAGTTCAGCCTAGCGTCACCCAAGAGACCCAGTACTTC.